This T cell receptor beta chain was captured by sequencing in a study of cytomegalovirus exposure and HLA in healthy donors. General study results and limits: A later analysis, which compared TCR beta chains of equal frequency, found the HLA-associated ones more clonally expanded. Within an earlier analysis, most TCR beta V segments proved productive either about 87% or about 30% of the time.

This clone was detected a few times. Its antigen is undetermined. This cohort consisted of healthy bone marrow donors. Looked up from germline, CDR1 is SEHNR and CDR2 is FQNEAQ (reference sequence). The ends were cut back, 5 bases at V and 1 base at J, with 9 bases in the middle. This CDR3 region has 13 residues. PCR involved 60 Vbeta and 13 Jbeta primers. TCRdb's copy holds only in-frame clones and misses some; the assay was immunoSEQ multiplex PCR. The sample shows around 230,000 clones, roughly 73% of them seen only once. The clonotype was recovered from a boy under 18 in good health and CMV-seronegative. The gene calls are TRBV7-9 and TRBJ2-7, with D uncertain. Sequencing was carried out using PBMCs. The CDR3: CASSPRASYEQYF. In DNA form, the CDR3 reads TGTGCCAGCAGCCCCCGCGCGTCCTACGAGCAGTACTTC. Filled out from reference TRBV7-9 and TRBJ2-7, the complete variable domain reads DTGVSQNPRHKITKRGQNVTFRCDPISEHNRLYWYRQTLGQGPEFLTYFQNEAQLEKSRLLSDRFSAERPKGSFSTLEIQRTEQGDSAMYLCASSPRASYEQYFGPGTRLTVT.